The 3 T cell receptor beta chains presented below share a single source sample, sequenced in a study of CD8 T cells in ankylosing spondylitis. Study-level points and caveats: It appeared that ankylosing spondylitis blood was characterized by a TCR beta motif of roughly 8 highly homologous variants.

Each CDR3 protein gets one entry after TCRdb re-called the 5' RACE reads with MiXCR. Of some 840,000 distinct CDR3 sequences in the sample, approximately 12% were seen once. Which antigens these TCRs recognize remains unknown. Sequenced: blood, either unsorted or a sorted T cell fraction (not recorded which). The source is a male donor with ankylosing spondylitis.

This clonotype showed up many times. V usage is TRBV12-3 or TRBV12-4 and J usage is TRBJ1-2; TRBD1 might be the D (6 bases). The CDR3 runs to 13 residues. Trimming shortened V by 7 bases and J by 6 bases, and 15 bases separated the two germline ends. The CDR3 DNA reads TGTGCCAGCAACACAGGGAATTTCGATGGCTACACCTTC. Translation: CASNTGNFDGYTF.

This clonotype was seen ten or more times. The chain uses TRBV10-3 and TRBJ1-2; D is uncertain. Trimming cost V 2 bases and J 10 bases, with 20 bases left between them. Per germline, CDR1 ENHRY and CDR2 SYGVKD. The CDR3 covers 15 residues. CDR3 loop: CAISESHHLKSAYTF. CDR3 DNA: TGTGCCATCAGTGAGAGCCACCACCTTAAGTCCGCCTACACCTTC.

The chain carries TRBV12-3 or TRBV12-4 and TRBJ1-1, with TRBD1 as a possible D gene (6 bases). The CDR3 has 13 residues. The V end was cut by 3 bases, the J end by 5 bases, with 10 bases between. Here the CDR3 reads CASSLGHTTEAFF. In DNA form, the CDR3 reads TGTGCCAGCAGTTTGGGACATACAACTGAAGCTTTCTTT.